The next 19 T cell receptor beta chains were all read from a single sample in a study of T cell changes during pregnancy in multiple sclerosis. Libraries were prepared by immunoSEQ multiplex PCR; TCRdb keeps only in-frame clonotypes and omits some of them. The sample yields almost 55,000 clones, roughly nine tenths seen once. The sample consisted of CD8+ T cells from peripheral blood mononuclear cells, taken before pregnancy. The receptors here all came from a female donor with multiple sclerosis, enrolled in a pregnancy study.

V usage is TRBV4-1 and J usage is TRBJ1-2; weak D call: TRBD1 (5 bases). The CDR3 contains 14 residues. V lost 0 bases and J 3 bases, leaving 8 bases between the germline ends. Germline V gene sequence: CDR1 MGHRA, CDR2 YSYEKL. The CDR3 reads CASSQDWGDYGYTF. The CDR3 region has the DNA TGCGCCAGCAGCCAAGATTGGGGGGACTATGGCTACACCTTC.

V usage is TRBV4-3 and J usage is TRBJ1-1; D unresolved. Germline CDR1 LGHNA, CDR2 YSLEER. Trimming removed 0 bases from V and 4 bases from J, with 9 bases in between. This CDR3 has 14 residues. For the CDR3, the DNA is TGCGCCAGCAGCCAAGAACGAGGTCCCACTGAAGCTTTCTTT. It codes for CASSQERGPTEAFF.

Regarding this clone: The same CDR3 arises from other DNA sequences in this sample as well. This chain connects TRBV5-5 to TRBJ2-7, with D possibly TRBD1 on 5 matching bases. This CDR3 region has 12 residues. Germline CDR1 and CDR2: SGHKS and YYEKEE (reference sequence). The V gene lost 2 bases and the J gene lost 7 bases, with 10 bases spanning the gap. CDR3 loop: CASSFTGEEQYF. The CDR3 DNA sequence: TGTGCCAGCAGCTTTACAGGCGAGGAGCAGTACTTC.

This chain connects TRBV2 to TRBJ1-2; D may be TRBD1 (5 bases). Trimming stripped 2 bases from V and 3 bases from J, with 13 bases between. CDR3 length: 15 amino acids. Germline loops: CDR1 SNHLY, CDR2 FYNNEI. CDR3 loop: CASSERARVDYGYTF. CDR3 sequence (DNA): TGTGCCAGCAGTGAAAGGGCCAGGGTGGACTATGGCTACACCTTC.

CDR3 coding DNA: TGTGCCAGCAGCCAAGGGGGCGGCAATCAGCCCCAGCATTTT. It specifies CASSQGGGNQPQHF. The genes are TRBV9 and TRBJ1-5; 7 bases align to TRBD1. Germline CDR1 SGDLS, CDR2 YYNGEE. With 4 bases clipped from V and 2 bases from J, the junction kept 3 bases outside the gene matches. The CDR3 is 14 amino acids.

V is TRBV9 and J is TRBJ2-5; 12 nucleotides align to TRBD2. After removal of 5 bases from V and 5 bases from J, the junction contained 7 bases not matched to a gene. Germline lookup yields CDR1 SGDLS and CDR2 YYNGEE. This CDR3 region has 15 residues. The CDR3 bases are TGTGCCAGCAGTCCTAGCGGGGGGGCAGGGGAGACCCAGTACTTC. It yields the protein CASSPSGGAGETQYF.

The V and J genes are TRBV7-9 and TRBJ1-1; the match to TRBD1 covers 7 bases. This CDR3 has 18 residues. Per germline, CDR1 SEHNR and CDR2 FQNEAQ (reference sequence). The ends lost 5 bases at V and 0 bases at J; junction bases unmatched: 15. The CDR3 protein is CASSPSRRQGQMNTEAFF. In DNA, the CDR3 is TGTGCCAGCAGCCCAAGCCGCAGACAGGGACAAATGAACACTGAAGCTTTCTTT.

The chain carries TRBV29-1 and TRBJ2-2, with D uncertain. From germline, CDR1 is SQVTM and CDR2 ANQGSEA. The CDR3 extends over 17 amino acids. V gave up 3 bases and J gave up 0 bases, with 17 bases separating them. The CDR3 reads CSVDATVGPANTGELFF. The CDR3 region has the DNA TGCAGCGTTGACGCCACGGTGGGCCCCGCGAACACCGGGGAGCTGTTTTTT.

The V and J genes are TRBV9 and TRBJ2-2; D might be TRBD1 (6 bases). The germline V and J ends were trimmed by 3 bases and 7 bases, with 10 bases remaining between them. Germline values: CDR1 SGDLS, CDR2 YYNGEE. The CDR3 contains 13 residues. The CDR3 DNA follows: TGTGCCAGCAGCGGACGACAGGTCGGGGAGCTGTTTTTT. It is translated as CASSGRQVGELFF.

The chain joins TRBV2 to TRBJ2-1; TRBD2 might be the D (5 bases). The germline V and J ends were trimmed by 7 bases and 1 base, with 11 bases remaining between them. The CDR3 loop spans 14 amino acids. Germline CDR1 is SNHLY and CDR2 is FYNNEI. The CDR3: CASIEGVSYNEQFF. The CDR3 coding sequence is TGTGCCAGCATCGAGGGAGTATCCTACAATGAGCAGTTCTTC.

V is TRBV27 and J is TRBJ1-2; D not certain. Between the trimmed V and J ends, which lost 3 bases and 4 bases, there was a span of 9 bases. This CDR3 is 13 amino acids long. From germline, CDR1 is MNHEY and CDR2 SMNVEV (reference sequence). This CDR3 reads CASSFSSLYGYTF. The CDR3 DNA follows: TGTGCCAGCAGTTTTAGCAGCCTCTATGGCTACACCTTC.

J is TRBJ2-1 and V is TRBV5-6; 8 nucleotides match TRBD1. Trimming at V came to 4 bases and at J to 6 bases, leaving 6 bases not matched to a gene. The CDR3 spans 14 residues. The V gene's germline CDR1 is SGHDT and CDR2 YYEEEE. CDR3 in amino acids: CASSVFGQGNEQFF. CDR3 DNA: TGTGCCAGCAGCGTCTTCGGACAGGGCAATGAGCAGTTCTTC.

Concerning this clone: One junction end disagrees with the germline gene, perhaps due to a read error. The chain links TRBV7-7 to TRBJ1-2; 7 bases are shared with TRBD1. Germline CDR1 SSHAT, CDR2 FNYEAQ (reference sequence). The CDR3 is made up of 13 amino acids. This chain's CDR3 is CASSLAGGRDYTF. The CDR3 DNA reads TGTGCTAGCAGCTTGGCAGGGGGTCGGGACTACACCTTC.

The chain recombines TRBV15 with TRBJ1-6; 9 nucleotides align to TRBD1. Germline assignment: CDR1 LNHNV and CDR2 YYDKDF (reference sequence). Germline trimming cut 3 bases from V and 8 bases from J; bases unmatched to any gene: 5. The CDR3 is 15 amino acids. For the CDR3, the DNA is TGTGCCACCAGCAGGGGACAGGGTTCCGATTCACCCCTCCACTTT. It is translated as CATSRGQGSDSPLHF.

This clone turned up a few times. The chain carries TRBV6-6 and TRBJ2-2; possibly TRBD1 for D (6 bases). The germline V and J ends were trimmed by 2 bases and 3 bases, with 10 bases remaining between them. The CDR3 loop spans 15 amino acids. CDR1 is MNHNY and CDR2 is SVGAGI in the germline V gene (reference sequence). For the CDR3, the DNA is TGTGCCAGCAGTTACGAGGGGGTGTACACCGGGGAGCTGTTTTTT. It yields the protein CASSYEGVYTGELFF.

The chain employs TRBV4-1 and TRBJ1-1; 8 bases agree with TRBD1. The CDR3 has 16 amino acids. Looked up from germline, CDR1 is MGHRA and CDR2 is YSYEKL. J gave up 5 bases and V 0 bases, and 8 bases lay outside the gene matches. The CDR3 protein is CASSQEGNRGYTEAFF. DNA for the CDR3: TGCGCCAGCAGCCAAGAGGGGAACAGGGGGTATACTGAAGCTTTCTTT.

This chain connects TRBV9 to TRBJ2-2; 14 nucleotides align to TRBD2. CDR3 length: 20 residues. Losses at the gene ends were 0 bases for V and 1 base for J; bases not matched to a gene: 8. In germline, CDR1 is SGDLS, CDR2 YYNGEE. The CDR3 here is CASSVATRLAGGMNTGELFF. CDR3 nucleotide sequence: TGTGCCAGCAGCGTAGCTACTAGACTAGCGGGGGGGATGAACACCGGGGAGCTGTTTTTT.

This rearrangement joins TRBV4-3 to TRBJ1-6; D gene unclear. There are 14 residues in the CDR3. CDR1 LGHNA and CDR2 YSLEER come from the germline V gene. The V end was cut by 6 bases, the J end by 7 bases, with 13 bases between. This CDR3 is CASREVGWNSPLHF. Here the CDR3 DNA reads TGCGCCAGCAGAGAAGTCGGGTGGAATTCACCCCTCCACTTT.

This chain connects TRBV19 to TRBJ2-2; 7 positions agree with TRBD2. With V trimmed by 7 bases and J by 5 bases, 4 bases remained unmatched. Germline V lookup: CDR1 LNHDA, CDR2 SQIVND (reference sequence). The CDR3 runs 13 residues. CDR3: CASNLGGTGELFF. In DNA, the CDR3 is TGTGCCAGTAATCTGGGGGGGACCGGGGAGCTGTTTTTT.